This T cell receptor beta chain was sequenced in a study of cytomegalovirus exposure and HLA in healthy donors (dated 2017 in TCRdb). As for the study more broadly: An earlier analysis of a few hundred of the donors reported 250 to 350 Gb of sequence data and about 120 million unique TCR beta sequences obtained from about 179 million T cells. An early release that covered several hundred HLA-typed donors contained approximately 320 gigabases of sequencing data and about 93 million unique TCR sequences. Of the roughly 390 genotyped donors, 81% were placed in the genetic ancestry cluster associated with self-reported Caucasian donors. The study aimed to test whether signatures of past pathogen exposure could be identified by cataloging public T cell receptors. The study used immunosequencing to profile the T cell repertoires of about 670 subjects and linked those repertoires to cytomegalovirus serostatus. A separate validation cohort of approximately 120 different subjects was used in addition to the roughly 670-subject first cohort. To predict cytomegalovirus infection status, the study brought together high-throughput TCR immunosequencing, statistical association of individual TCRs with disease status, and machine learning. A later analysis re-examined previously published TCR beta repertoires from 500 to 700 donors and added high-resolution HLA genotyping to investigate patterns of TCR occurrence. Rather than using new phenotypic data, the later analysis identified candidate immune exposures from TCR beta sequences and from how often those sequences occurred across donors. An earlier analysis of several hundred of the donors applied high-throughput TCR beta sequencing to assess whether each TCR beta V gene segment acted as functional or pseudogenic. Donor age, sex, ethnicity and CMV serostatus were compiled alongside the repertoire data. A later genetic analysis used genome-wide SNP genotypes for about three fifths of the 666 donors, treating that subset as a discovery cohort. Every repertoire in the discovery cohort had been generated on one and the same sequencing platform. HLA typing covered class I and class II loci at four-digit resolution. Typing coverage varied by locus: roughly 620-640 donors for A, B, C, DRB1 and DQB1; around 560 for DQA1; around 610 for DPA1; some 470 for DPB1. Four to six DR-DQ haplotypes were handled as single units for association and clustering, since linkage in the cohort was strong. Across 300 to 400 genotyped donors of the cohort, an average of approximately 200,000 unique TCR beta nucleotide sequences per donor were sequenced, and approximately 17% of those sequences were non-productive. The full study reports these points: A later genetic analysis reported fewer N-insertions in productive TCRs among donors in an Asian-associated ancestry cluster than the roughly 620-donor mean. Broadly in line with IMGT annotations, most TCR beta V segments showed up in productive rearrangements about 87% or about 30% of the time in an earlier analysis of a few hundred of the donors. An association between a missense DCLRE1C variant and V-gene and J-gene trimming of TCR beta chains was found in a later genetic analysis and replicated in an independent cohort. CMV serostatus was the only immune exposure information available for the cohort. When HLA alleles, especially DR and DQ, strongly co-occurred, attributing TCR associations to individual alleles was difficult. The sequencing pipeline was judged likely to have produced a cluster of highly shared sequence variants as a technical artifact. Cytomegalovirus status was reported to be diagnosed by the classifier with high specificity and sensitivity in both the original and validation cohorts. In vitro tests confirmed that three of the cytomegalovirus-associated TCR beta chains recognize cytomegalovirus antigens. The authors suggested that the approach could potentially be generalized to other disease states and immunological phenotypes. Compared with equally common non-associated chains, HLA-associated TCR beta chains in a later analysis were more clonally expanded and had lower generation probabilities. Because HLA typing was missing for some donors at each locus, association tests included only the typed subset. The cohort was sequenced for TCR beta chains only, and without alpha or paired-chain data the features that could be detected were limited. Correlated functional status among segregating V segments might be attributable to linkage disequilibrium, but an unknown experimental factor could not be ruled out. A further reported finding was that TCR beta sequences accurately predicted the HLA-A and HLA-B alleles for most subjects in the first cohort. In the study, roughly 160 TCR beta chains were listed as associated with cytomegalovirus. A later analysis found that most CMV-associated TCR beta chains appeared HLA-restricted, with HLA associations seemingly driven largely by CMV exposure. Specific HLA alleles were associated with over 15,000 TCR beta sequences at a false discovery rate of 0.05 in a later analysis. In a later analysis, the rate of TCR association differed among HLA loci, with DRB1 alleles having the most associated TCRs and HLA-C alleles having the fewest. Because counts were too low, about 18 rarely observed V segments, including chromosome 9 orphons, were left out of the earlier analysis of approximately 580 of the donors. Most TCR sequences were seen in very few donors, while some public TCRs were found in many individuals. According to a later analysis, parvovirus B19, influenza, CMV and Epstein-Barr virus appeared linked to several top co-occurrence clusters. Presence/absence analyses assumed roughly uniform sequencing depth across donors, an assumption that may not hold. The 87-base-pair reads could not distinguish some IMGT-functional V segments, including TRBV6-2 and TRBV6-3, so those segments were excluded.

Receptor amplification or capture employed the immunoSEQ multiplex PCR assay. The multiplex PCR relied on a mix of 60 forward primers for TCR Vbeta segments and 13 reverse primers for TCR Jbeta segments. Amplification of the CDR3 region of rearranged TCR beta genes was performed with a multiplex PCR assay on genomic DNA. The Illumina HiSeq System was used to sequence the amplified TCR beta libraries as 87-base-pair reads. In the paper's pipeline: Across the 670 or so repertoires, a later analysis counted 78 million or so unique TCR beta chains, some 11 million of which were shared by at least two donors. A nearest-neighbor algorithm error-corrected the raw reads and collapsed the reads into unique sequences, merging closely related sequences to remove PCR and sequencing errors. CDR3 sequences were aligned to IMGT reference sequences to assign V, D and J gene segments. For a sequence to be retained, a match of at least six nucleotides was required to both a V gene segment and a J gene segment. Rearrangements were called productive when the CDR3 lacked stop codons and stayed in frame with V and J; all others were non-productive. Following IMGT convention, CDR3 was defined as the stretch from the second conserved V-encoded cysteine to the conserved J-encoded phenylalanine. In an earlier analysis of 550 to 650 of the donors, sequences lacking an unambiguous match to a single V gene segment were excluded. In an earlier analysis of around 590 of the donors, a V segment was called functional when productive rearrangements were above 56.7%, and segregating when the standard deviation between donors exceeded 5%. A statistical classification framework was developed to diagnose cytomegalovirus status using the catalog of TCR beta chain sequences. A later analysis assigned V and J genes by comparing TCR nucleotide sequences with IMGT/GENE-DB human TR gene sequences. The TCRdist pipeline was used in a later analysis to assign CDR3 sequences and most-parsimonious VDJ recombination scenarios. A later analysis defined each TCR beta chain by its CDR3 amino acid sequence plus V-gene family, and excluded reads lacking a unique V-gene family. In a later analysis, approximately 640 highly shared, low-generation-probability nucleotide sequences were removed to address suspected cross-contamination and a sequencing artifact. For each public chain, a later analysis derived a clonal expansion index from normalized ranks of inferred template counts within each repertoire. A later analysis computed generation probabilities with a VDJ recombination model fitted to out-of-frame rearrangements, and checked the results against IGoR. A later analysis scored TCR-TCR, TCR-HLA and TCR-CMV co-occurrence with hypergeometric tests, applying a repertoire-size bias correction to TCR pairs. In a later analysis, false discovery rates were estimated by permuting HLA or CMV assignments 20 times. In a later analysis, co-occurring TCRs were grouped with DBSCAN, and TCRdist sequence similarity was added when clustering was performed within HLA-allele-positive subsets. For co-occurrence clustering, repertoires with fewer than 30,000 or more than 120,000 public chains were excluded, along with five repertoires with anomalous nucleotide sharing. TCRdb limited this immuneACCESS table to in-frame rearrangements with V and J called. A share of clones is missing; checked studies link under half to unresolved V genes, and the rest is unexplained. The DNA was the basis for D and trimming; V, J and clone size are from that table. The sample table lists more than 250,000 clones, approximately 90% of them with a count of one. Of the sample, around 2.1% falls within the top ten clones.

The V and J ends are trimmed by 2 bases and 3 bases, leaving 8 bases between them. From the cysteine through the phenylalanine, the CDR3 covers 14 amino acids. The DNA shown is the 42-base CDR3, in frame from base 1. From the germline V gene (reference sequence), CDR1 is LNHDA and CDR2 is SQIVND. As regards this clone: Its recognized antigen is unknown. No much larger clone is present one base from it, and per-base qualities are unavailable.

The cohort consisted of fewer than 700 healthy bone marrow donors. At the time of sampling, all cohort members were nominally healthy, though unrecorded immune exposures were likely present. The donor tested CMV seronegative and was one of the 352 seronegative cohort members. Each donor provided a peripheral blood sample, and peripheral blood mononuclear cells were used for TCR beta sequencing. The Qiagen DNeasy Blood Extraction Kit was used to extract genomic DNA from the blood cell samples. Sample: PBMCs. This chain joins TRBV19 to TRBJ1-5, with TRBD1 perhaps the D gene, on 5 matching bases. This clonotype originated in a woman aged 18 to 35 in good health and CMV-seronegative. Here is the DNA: TGTGCCAGTAGTATAAGGGGCTCCAATCAGCCCCAGCATTTT. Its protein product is CASSIRGSNQPQHF.